The 30 T cell receptor beta chains presented below share a single source sample, sequenced in a study of cytomegalovirus exposure and HLA in healthy donors (TCRdb year 2017). Libraries were built with the immunoSEQ multiplex PCR assay. For the multiplex PCR, a mixture combining 60 forward primers for TCR Vbeta segments and 13 reverse primers for TCR Jbeta segments was used. TCRdb stores this immuneACCESS table with in-frame sequences only. Part of the clones is absent; in the studies checked, under half of the shortfall reflects unresolved V genes, and no reason is known for the rest. For this sample there are about 140,000 clones; 70% appear just once. The ten largest account for roughly 2% of the sample. The sample taken for sequencing was PBMCs. Source of these receptors: a woman in her sixties or seventies in good health and CMV-seropositive.

In this sample, this clone turned up a few times. The chain recombines TRBV10-3 with TRBJ1-4; D is ambiguous. Germline loops: CDR1 ENHRY, CDR2 SYGVKD. The CDR3 is 14 residues long. Trimming took off 2 bases at V and 1 base at J, with 5 bases between the two ends. The DNA of the CDR3 is TGTGCCATCAGTGAGGGAGGAACTAATGAAAAACTGTTTTTT. It is translated as CAISEGGTNEKLFF.

The J gene is TRBJ2-7, the V gene TRBV2, with TRBD2 matching over 13 bases. Germline V lookup: CDR1 SNHLY, CDR2 FYNNEI. This CDR3 is built from 15 residues. The V gene end was trimmed by 6 bases and the J gene end by 4 bases; junction bases not matched to a gene: 6. The CDR3 here is CASSAGLAGAYEQYF. The CDR3 DNA reads as TGTGCCAGCAGCGCCGGACTAGCGGGGGCTTACGAGCAGTACTTC.

The chain recombines TRBV10-3 with TRBJ1-4; 10 bases map to TRBD1. This CDR3 has 18 amino acids. From germline, CDR1 is ENHRY and CDR2 SYGVKD. Trimming took 6 bases from V and 3 from J; bases not matched to a gene: 13. CDR3 coding DNA: TGTGCCATCAGCCTTGGACAGGGGGGGTTTAGGGCTAATGAAAAACTGTTTTTT. Translated: CAISLGQGGFRANEKLFF.

The chain links TRBV5-1 to TRBJ2-1; D not resolved. The germline V and J ends were trimmed by 2 bases and 6 bases, with 9 bases remaining between them. This CDR3 comprises 13 residues. Germline V gives CDR1 SGHRS, CDR2 YFSETQ. The DNA for the CDR3 is TGCGCCAGCAGCTTCCCCCCGGGCAATGAGCAGTTCTTC. This translates into CASSFPPGNEQFF. The whole variable domain, remainder taken from reference TRBV5-1 and TRBJ2-1, is KAGVTQTPRYLIKTRGQQVTLSCSPISGHRSVSWYQQTPGQGLQFLFEYFSETQRNKGNFPGRFSGRQFSNSRSEMNVSTLELGDSALYLCASSFPPGNEQFFGPGTRLTVL.

The gene calls are TRBV2 and TRBJ1-5; D is undetermined. Trimming left V 1 base short and J 7 bases short, with 11 bases between. The germline V gene encodes CDR1 SNHLY and CDR2 FYNNEI. The CDR3 consists of 14 residues. CDR3 DNA sequence: TGTGCCAGCAGTGAAGTTGACACCGGCCAGCCCCAGCATTTT. Protein: CASSEVDTGQPQHF. The whole variable domain, remainder taken from reference TRBV2 and TRBJ1-5, is EPEVTQTPSHQVTQMGQEVILRCVPISNHLYFYWYRQILGQKVEFLVSFYNNEISEKSEIFDDQFSVERPDGSNFTLKIRSTKLEDSAMYFCASSEVDTGQPQHFGDGTRLSIL.

This clone was counted between two and nine times. The chain has TRBV9 and TRBJ1-5; 9 nucleotides align to TRBD1. The CDR3 runs to 15 residues. J gave up 6 bases and V 5 bases, and 9 bases lay outside the gene matches. Germline V gene lookup returns CDR1 SGDLS and CDR2 YYNGEE. This chain's CDR3 is CASSSSGQGRQPQHF. The CDR3 nucleotides are TGTGCCAGCAGTTCCTCGGGACAGGGTCGTCAGCCCCAGCATTTT.

The table lists this clone with a count of one. V gene TRBV28 combines with J gene TRBJ2-1; no clear D gene. Deletions cut 3 bases from V and 15 bases from J, with 18 bases between. The V gene's germline CDR1 is MDHEN and CDR2 SYDVKM. CDR3 length: 13 amino acids. CDR3 nucleotides: TGTGCCAGCAGTTTTGGTGTCCACTTAAGTTGGTTCTTC. Its protein product is CASSFGVHLSWFF. Full variable domain (remainder filled in from reference TRBV28 and TRBJ2-1): DVKVTQSSRYLVKRTGEKVFLECVQDMDHENMFWYRQDPGLGLRLIYFSYDVKMKEKGDIPEGYSVSREKKERFSLILESASTNQTSMYLCASSFGVHLSWFFGPGTRLTVL.

In its sample, this clone was seen once. The chain is built from TRBV5-4 and TRBJ1-2; 8 nucleotides match TRBD1. The CDR3 length is 13 residues. CDR1 and CDR2 from the germline V gene are SGHNT and YYREEE (reference sequence). The V gene end was trimmed by 4 bases and the J gene end by 7 bases; junction bases not matched to a gene: 6. The CDR3 loop reads CASSKTGVCGYTF. The DNA for the CDR3 is TGTGCCAGCAGCAAGACAGGGGTGTGTGGCTACACCTTC.

This clone has a handful of counts. The CDR3 loop is CASRATGASNEKLFF. CDR3 coding DNA: TGTGCCAGCAGAGCGACAGGGGCGTCCAATGAAAAACTGTTTTTT. The chain carries TRBV2 and TRBJ1-4; 8 bases fit TRBD1. The V and J ends lost 6 bases and 5 bases, in that order; junction bases with no gene match: 8. Germline V gene lookup returns CDR1 SNHLY and CDR2 FYNNEI. The CDR3 runs 15 residues.

The genes are TRBV7-9 and TRBJ1-1, with D hard to call. The CDR3 sequence is 14 residues long. CDR1 and CDR2 from the germline V gene are SEHNR and FQNEAQ (reference sequence). The V end was cut by 5 bases, the J end by 1 base, with 11 bases between. The CDR3 region is CASSPPQPNTEAFF. The DNA for the CDR3 is TGTGCCAGCAGCCCCCCACAGCCGAACACTGAAGCTTTCTTT.

In this sample, this clone turned up once. In DNA form, the CDR3 reads TGTGCCAGCAGTTGGGGACAGTTGAACACTGAAGCTTTCTTT. Translated, it gives CASSWGQLNTEAFF. The rearrangement links TRBV6-1 to TRBJ1-1, with 7 bases aligning to TRBD1. V was pared by 5 bases and J by 0 bases, with 3 bases of the junction left unmatched. The CDR3 runs to 14 residues. Germline V gene lookup returns CDR1 MNHNS and CDR2 SASEGT.

The J gene is TRBJ1-5, the V gene TRBV6-5; D possibly corresponds to TRBD1 (5 bases). Trimming shortened V by 10 bases and J by 7 bases, and 17 bases separated the two germline ends. Per the germline V gene, CDR1 is MNHEY and CDR2 is SVGAGI. The CDR3 is 13 amino acids. DNA of the CDR3: TGTGCCACCCACGGGGGGGTAGGGCAGCCCCAGCATTTT. Protein sequence: CATHGGVGQPQHF.

This clone occurred a few times. The J gene is TRBJ1-2, the V gene TRBV7-6; 11 bases line up with TRBD1. With V trimmed by 5 bases and J by 8 bases, 7 bases remained unmatched. Per germline, CDR1 SGHVS and CDR2 FNYEAQ. CDR3 size: 14 residues. The CDR3, as DNA: TGTGCCAGCAGCCCGCGGACAGGGGGCGGGGGCTACACCTTC. Its protein is CASSPRTGGGGYTF.

This clone was observed once. This chain connects TRBV27 to TRBJ2-5; tentatively, D is TRBD2 (8 bases). V lost 4 bases to trimming and J lost 6 bases, with 21 bases between them. Germline V gives CDR1 MNHEY, CDR2 SMNVEV (reference sequence). The CDR3 is 16 amino acids. The CDR3 DNA reads TGTGCCAGCAGTTCCCTAGGGGGCGGGAGGCTGAAGACCCAGTACTTC. As protein: CASSSLGGGRLKTQYF.

This sequence joins TRBV7-9 and TRBJ1-4; TRBD1 matches 9 bases. There are 14 residues in the CDR3. Trimming removed 8 bases from V and 7 bases from J; junction bases left unmatched: 8. CDR1 and CDR2 from the germline V gene are SEHNR and FQNEAQ (reference sequence). CDR3 residues: CASARGQGGEKLFF. In DNA, the CDR3 is TGTGCCAGCGCCCGGGGACAGGGAGGTGAAAAACTGTTTTTT.

The rearrangement links TRBV2 to TRBJ2-7; D not certain. V was cut by 6 bases and J by 3 bases, with 3 bases left in between. The CDR3 spans 10 residues. CDR1 and CDR2 (germline): SNHLY, FYNNEI. CDR3 sequence (DNA): TGTGCCAGCAGCAACTACGAGCAGTACTTC. This codes for CASSNYEQYF.

The V and J genes are TRBV14 and TRBJ2-5; 10 nucleotides agree with TRBD2. The closer fit of TRBJ2-7 to the DNA end suggests the J call may be wrong. This CDR3 has 16 residues. CDR1 and CDR2 from the germline V gene are SGHDN and FVKESK. CDR3: CASSPRLSSGRYEQYF. In DNA form, the CDR3 reads TGTGCCAGCAGCCCCCGTCTGAGTAGCGGGAGGTACGAGCAGTACTTC.

This clone was seen only a few times. This chain uses TRBV4-2 with TRBJ1-4; 7 bases are shared with TRBD1. The CDR3 has 15 residues. Per the germline V gene, CDR1 is LGHNA and CDR2 is YNFKEQ. V was clipped by 2 bases and J by 8 bases; unmatched bases: 8. This CDR3 is CASSQSETGNEKLFF. CDR3 bases: TGTGCCAGCAGCCAATCGGAGACAGGGAACGAAAAACTGTTTTTT.

This clone occurred a few times. The V and J genes are TRBV29-1 and TRBJ1-2; 7 positions agree with TRBD1. The V and J ends lost 2 bases and 4 bases, in that order; junction bases with no gene match: 7. This CDR3 is 14 amino acids long. CDR1 SQVTM and CDR2 ANQGSEA come from the germline V gene. The CDR3 reads CSVEMPGQPYGYTF. The CDR3, as DNA: TGCAGCGTTGAAATGCCGGGACAGCCCTATGGCTACACCTTC.

This clone was detected only once. The CDR3 nucleotides are TGTGCCAGCTCACCCCCGGCGGGTGAGGAAAAACTGTTTTTT. Residues: CASSPPAGEEKLFF. The chain combines TRBV18 with TRBJ1-4, with D hard to call. V was pared by 3 bases and J by 8 bases, with 13 bases between. This CDR3 region has 14 residues. CDR1 KGHSH and CDR2 LQKENI come from the germline V gene.

CDR3: CASSLPTGTGNTIYF. The CDR3, as DNA: TGCGCCAGCAGCCTTCCGACAGGGACTGGAAACACCATATATTTT. V and J are TRBV4-1 and TRBJ1-3, with 7 bases fitting TRBD1. This CDR3 is built from 15 residues. The germline CDR1 and CDR2 sequences are MGHRA and YSYEKL. Unmatched junction bases numbered 5, after V lost 4 bases and J lost 2 bases.

This rearrangement joins TRBV2 to TRBJ1-1, with D hard to call. CDR1 and CDR2 from the germline V gene are SNHLY and FYNNEI. This CDR3 spans 14 amino acids. V was trimmed by 2 bases and J by 3 bases, leaving 10 bases between them. The CDR3, as DNA: TGTGCCAGCAGTGAAAACCGAGAGCACACTGAAGCTTTCTTT. Translation: CASSENREHTEAFF.

The chain has TRBV5-1 and TRBJ2-7; D might be TRBD2 (6 bases). Per germline, CDR1 SGHRS and CDR2 YFSETQ. Trimming took 0 bases from V and 7 from J, leaving 14 bases between them. The CDR3 totals 14 residues. This CDR3 is CASSLDLSRGEQYF. The CDR3, as DNA: TGCGCCAGCAGCTTGGATCTAAGCCGGGGGGAGCAGTACTTC.

The V call is TRBV6-1, the J call TRBJ1-2; perhaps TRBD1 as D (6 bases). Germline loops: CDR1 MNHNS, CDR2 SASEGT. V was pared by 6 bases and J by 0 bases, with 11 bases between. This CDR3 has 14 residues. CDR3 amino acids: CASRGHLTNYGYTF. In DNA, the CDR3 is TGTGCCAGCAGGGGACACCTAACTAACTATGGCTACACCTTC.

The chain couples TRBV2 to TRBJ2-1; 7 nucleotides line up with TRBD2. Trimming took 2 bases from V and 5 from J; bases not matched to a gene: 3. The CDR3 consists of 14 residues. The germline V gene has CDR1 SNHLY and CDR2 FYNNEI. The CDR3 here is CASSELAEDNEQFF. CDR3 coding DNA: TGTGCCAGCAGTGAACTAGCGGAGGACAATGAGCAGTTCTTC.

This clone was observed a handful of times. The V gene is TRBV28, the J gene TRBJ2-7; no firm D call. Trimming shortened V by 1 base and J by 0 bases, and 13 bases separated the two germline ends. Germline values: CDR1 MDHEN, CDR2 SYDVKM. The CDR3 has 16 residues. CDR3 coding DNA: TGTGCCAGCAGTTTATCTGGCAGGCCCCTCTCCTACGAGCAGTACTTC. It codes for CASSLSGRPLSYEQYF. The complete variable domain, with remaining parts taken from reference TRBV28 and TRBJ2-7, reads DVKVTQSSRYLVKRTGEKVFLECVQDMDHENMFWYRQDPGLGLRLIYFSYDVKMKEKGDIPEGYSVSREKKERFSLILESASTNQTSMYLCASSLSGRPLSYEQYFGPGTRLTVT.

The chain joins TRBV27 to TRBJ2-5; 10 bases map to TRBD2. Germline trimming cut 5 bases from V and 0 bases from J; bases unmatched to any gene: 3. From germline, CDR1 is MNHEY and CDR2 SMNVEV (reference sequence). CDR3 length: 15 residues. This CDR3 is CASSQLAGNQETQYF. DNA of the CDR3: TGTGCCAGCAGTCAACTAGCGGGAAACCAAGAGACCCAGTACTTC.

This clone was observed a few times. The chain has TRBV2 and TRBJ1-4; TRBD1 matches 8 bases. The CDR3 has 14 amino acids. V lost 6 bases and J lost 7; bases outside the gene matches: 7. Germline V CDR1 and CDR2: SNHLY, FYNNEI. The CDR3 coding sequence is TGTGCCAGCAGGGACAGGGAAGCGGTTGAAAAACTGTTTTTT. It yields the protein CASRDREAVEKLFF.

The J gene is TRBJ2-2, the V gene TRBV27; D gene uncertain. CDR3 length: 13 amino acids. Trimming cost V 3 bases and J 7 bases, with 9 bases left between them. Germline lookup yields CDR1 MNHEY and CDR2 SMNVEV (reference sequence). CDR3 DNA sequence: TGTGCCAGCAGTTTTTCCCCCGTCGGGGAGCTGTTTTTT. Translated, it gives CASSFSPVGELFF.

This clone was counted a few times. The chain employs TRBV29-1 and TRBJ1-2, with TRBD1 matching over 7 bases. The CDR3 length is 14 residues. Trimming at V came to 2 bases and at J to 6 bases, leaving 9 bases not matched to a gene. Germline V lookup: CDR1 SQVTM, CDR2 ANQGSEA. The CDR3 here is CSVERRGFRDGYTF. Here the CDR3 DNA reads TGCAGCGTTGAACGCAGGGGGTTTCGCGATGGCTACACCTTC.